A single sample gave rise to the 22 T cell receptor beta chains below, sequenced in a study of blood T cells in healthy people across ages (dated by TCRdb to 2013 to 2016). The method behind the library was 5' RACE. The second PCR ran for roughly 7 to 11 cycles and used a J-beta primer mix along with a sample-barcoded 5' primer. The public reads were run again by TCRdb, first through fastp at Q25 and then through MiXCR, and only productive beta chains were kept. Here each entry gathers all rows of one CDR3 protein and keeps the most common genes and DNA. Within this sample are some 1,800,000 distinct CDR3 sequences, with about two fifths of them counted one time only. The leading ten clones occupy 20% to 25% of the sample. Sequenced: blood. The receptors here all came from a human donor in good health.

This clonotype was detected only a few times. The gene calls are TRBV9 and TRBJ2-7; D may be TRBD2 (6 bases). The CDR3 totals 14 residues. Germline V gene sequence: CDR1 SGDLS, CDR2 YYNGEE. V was pared by 4 bases and J by 3 bases, with 14 bases between. The chain's CDR3 is CASSTGGLGYEQYF. The CDR3 DNA reads TGTGCCAGCAGCACCGGGGGACTGGGCTACGAGCAGTACTTC.

The gene calls are TRBV20-1 and TRBJ2-1, with D maybe TRBD1 (5 bases). CDR3 length equals 12 residues. Trimming cost V 3 bases and J 8 bases, with 11 bases left between them. The V gene's germline CDR1 is DFQATT and CDR2 SNEGSKA (reference sequence). CDR3 protein: CSASQGGDEQFF. The CDR3 DNA reads as TGCAGTGCTAGCCAGGGTGGCGATGAGCAGTTCTTC.

This sequence joins TRBV20-1 and TRBJ1-5, with a weak D call TRBD1 (5 bases). Germline assignment: CDR1 DFQATT and CDR2 SNEGSKA (reference sequence). Trimming removed 1 base from V and 5 bases from J, with 9 bases in between. The CDR3 is 13 residues long. This CDR3 is CSARVTGHQPQHF. The CDR3 bases are TGCAGTGCTAGAGTAACAGGCCATCAGCCCCAGCATTTT.

Only a few counts were recorded for this clonotype. The chain uses TRBV7-2 and TRBJ2-1, with D tentatively TRBD1 (6 bases). Germline V gene sequence: CDR1 SGHTA, CDR2 FQGNSA. CDR3 length: 17 amino acids. Trimming left V 2 bases short and J 1 base short, with 15 bases between. CDR3 DNA: TGTGCCAGCAGCTTAAGGGTGGGGGCTACTTCCTACAATGAGCAGTTCTTC. It specifies CASSLRVGATSYNEQFF.

The J gene is TRBJ1-3, the V gene TRBV4-1; D is unclear. V was pared by 5 bases and J by 0 bases, with 11 bases between. The length of the CDR3 is 15 residues. In germline, CDR1 is MGHRA, CDR2 YSYEKL. The CDR3 is CASSTIVASGNTIYF. The CDR3 DNA sequence: TGCGCCAGCAGCACGATCGTGGCCTCTGGAAACACCATATATTTT.

This sequence joins TRBV4-1 and TRBJ2-7, with 7 nucleotides matching TRBD1. The CDR3 contains 15 residues. Looked up from germline, CDR1 is MGHRA and CDR2 is YSYEKL. Trimming took 2 bases from V and 5 from J; bases not matched to a gene: 9. The CDR3 sequence is CASSQSARGLDEQYF. CDR3 bases: TGCGCCAGCAGCCAAAGCGCAAGGGGGCTGGACGAGCAGTACTTC.

This clonotype appeared a few times. Here the CDR3 reads CASRAPFTDYNSPLHF. CDR3 in DNA: TGCGCCAGCAGGGCACCCTTCACCGATTATAATTCACCCCTCCACTTT. This chain links TRBV4-1 with TRBJ1-6; unclear D gene. This CDR3 is 16 amino acids long. The V and J ends lost 6 bases and 4 bases respectively, with 16 bases between them. Germline V gene sequence: CDR1 MGHRA, CDR2 YSYEKL.

CDR3 coding DNA: TGTGCCAGCAGCCCCCCCGGGGCTAGCGGCTGGGAGCAGTTCTTC. The encoded protein is CASSPPGASGWEQFF. The rearrangement uses TRBV3-1 and TRBJ2-1, with TRBD2 identical over 7 bases. J was trimmed by 10 bases and V by 4 bases; bases with no gene match: 13. The CDR3 is 15 amino acids. In germline, CDR1 is LGHDT, CDR2 YNNKEL (reference sequence).

The chain recombines TRBV12-3 or TRBV12-4 with TRBJ2-4; D call uncertain. Gene TRBJ2-7 matches the end of the DNA better, so the J call may be wrong. This CDR3 spans 15 amino acids. The CDR3 DNA reads TGTGCCAGCAGTTTAGCAGGGATCGCAAGTAACGAGCAGTACTTC. This codes for CASSLAGIASNEQYF.

The V and J genes are TRBV25-1 and TRBJ2-2; D may match TRBD1 or TRBD2 (5 bases each). The ends were cut back, 6 bases at V and 2 bases at J, with 10 bases in the middle. There are 14 residues in the CDR3. CDR1 and CDR2 from the germline V gene are MGHDK and SYGVNS. The CDR3 DNA reads as TGTGCCAGCAGAGACAGCGGAAACACCGGGGAGCTGTTTTTT. This codes for CASRDSGNTGELFF.

The chain carries TRBV7-2 and TRBJ2-7; D gene unclear. CDR1 and CDR2 (germline): SGHTA, FQGNSA. Trimming cost V 3 bases and J 2 bases, with 8 bases left between them. The CDR3 spans 13 residues. The CDR3 region is CASSFSTAYEQYF. The CDR3 DNA sequence: TGTGCCAGCAGCTTTTCCACAGCCTACGAGCAGTACTTC.

The chain employs TRBV7-2 and TRBJ2-1, with D unclear. The CDR3 has 12 residues. The V end lost 5 bases, the J end lost 8 bases, and 10 bases lay between the germline ends. CDR1 SGHTA and CDR2 FQGNSA come from the germline V gene. Written as DNA, the CDR3 is TGTGCCAGCAGCCCCCACCGTGATGAGCAGTTCTTC. Amino acid sequence: CASSPHRDEQFF.

This clonotype was seen once. The chain employs TRBV10-3 and TRBJ1-4; D remains unclear. V was trimmed by 7 bases and J by 8 bases, leaving 17 bases between them. The CDR3 spans 14 residues. Germline lookup yields CDR1 ENHRY and CDR2 SYGVKD. Written as DNA, the CDR3 is TGTGCCATCAACCCCTCTGGCTTTTTCGAAAAACTGTTTTTT. Residues: CAINPSGFFEKLFF.

Only a few counts were recorded for this clonotype. The chain links TRBV4-3 to TRBJ2-5; TRBD1 might be the D (5 bases). The CDR3 has 14 residues. Trimming left V 2 bases short and J 4 bases short, with 11 bases between. Germline V gives CDR1 LGHNA, CDR2 YSLEER. The CDR3 spells CASSQWQGGETQYF. The CDR3, as DNA: TGCGCCAGCAGCCAATGGCAGGGCGGAGAGACCCAGTACTTC.

J is TRBJ2-1 and V is TRBV4-3; possibly TRBD1 for D (7 bases). Trimming removed 0 bases at V and 6 bases at J, with 24 bases between. This CDR3 has 19 amino acids. Germline CDR1 is LGHNA and CDR2 is YSLEER. For the CDR3, the DNA is TGCGCCAGCAGCCAAGAGCCAAACAGGGGAGGTTTAGATTGCAATGAGCAGTTCTTC. Translated, it gives CASSQEPNRGGLDCNEQFF.

This clonotype was counted a few times. V and J are TRBV4-2 and TRBJ2-7; TRBD2 matches at 8 bases. CDR3 length: 14 residues. Germline CDR1 reads LGHNA; CDR2 reads YNFKEQ. The junction had 8 bases not matched to a gene; V was cut back by 4 bases and J by 6 bases. The CDR3 spells CASSLGPGLGEQYF. In DNA, the CDR3 is TGTGCCAGCAGCCTCGGGCCGGGACTAGGCGAGCAGTACTTC.

V and J are TRBV12-3 or TRBV12-4 and TRBJ1-2; D uncertain. The CDR3 totals 12 residues. The V gene lost 3 bases and the J gene lost 7 bases, with 9 bases spanning the gap. For the CDR3, the DNA is TGTGCCAGCAGTTTCATGGCAAGTGGCTACACCTTC. Encoded protein: CASSFMASGYTF.

The chain joins TRBV9 to TRBJ2-5; 10 bases are shared with TRBD2. Germline trimming cut 1 base from V and 2 bases from J; bases unmatched to any gene: 5. Germline values: CDR1 SGDLS, CDR2 YYNGEE. The CDR3 is 16 residues long. CDR3: CASSVSRTSGQETQYF. CDR3 DNA: TGTGCCAGCAGCGTATCACGGACTAGCGGACAAGAGACCCAGTACTTC.

A few counts support this clonotype. The J gene is TRBJ2-5, the V gene TRBV7-2; 7 bases map to TRBD1. Germline lookup yields CDR1 SGHTA and CDR2 FQGNSA. The V gene end was trimmed by 5 bases and the J gene end by 5 bases; junction bases not matched to a gene: 5. This CDR3 has 13 amino acids. CDR3 amino acids: CASSRQGKETQYF. The CDR3 DNA follows: TGTGCCAGCAGCCGACAGGGCAAGGAGACCCAGTACTTC.

This chain connects TRBV7-3 to TRBJ2-6; D is perhaps TRBD2 (5 bases). V lost 3 bases and J 4 bases, leaving 16 bases between the germline ends. This CDR3 has 17 amino acids. Looked up from germline, CDR1 is SGHTA and CDR2 is FQGTGA. CDR3 sequence: CASSFNVPGSGANVLTF. CDR3 DNA: TGTGCCAGCAGCTTTAATGTCCCGGGGAGCGGGGCCAACGTCCTGACTTTC.

This clonotype was detected a few times. This sequence joins TRBV7-2 and TRBJ2-5; 7 bases fit TRBD1. The J call may be mistaken, given a closer DNA end match to TRBJ2-7. The CDR3 covers 14 residues. Germline V gene lookup returns CDR1 SGHTA and CDR2 FQGNSA. DNA of the CDR3: TGTGCCAGCAGCTTATGGGACAGCCTTCTCGAGCAGTACTTC. Its protein product is CASSLWDSLLEQYF.

This chain connects TRBV7-2 to TRBJ2-3; D may be TRBD1 (6 bases). Germline V gene sequence: CDR1 SGHTA, CDR2 FQGNSA. The CDR3 is 15 residues long. V gave up 7 bases and J gave up 3 bases, with 17 bases separating them. The CDR3 DNA reads as TGTGCCAGCAACACCGGGACACAGCGTACAGATACGCAGTATTTT. Its protein product is CASNTGTQRTDTQYF.